The entry below gives a single TCR beta chain sequence along with its context. Its matching antigen is unknown. This entry belongs to a study of CD4 T cells in relation to SARS-CoV-2 and coronaviruses. The unexposed donors gave CD4+ T cells in about 2011-2019, prior to COVID-19. The cells were cultured for 10 days before CD4+ T cells were isolated. Sequencing used immunoSEQ multiplex PCR; TCRdb keeps in-frame clones, though not all of them. Here the sample spans more than 20,000 clones, around 80% being singletons. Germline CDR1 reads SEHNR; CDR2 reads FQNEAQ (reference sequence). The CDR3 covers 12 residues. V was clipped by 5 bases and J by 0 bases, with 4 bases between them.

Sequenced sample: CD4+ T cells from PBMCs, cultured in vitro. The chain joins TRBV7-9 to TRBJ1-1; no reliable D call. This clonotype was sampled from a human donor in good health. The CDR3 coding sequence is TGTGCCAGCAGCCGATTGAACACTGAAGCTTTCTTT. Translated, it gives CASSRLNTEAFF.